These T cell receptor beta chains were read from a single sample in a study of blood T cell repertoires in COVID-19. The repertoire was sequenced with immunoSEQ multiplex PCR; TCRdb's copy has only in-frame clones and lacks some. The table records some 66,000 clones, roughly 82% of them present only once. Input material: peripheral blood. The source is a man in his fifties or sixties with acute or convalescent COVID-19. Each CDR3 is given with its conserved first and last residue. Fields, in order: clone size, V gene, D gene, J gene, CDR3 protein, CDR3 DNA. The D gene is left open where the match is weak. Rows give clone size only sometimes, using once, few, many, or a class for an expanded clone.

size: NA; V: TRBV14; D: NA; J: TRBJ1-2; CDR3: CASSQNGGTYGYTF; DNA: TGTGCCAGCAGCCAGAATGGCGGGACCTATGGCTACACCTTC
size: NA; V: TRBV19; D: NA; J: TRBJ1-6; CDR3: CASSIDTGRNSPLHF; DNA: TGTGCCAGTAGTATAGATACAGGGAGAAATTCACCCCTCCACTTT
size: NA; V: TRBV5-1; D: TRBD1; J: TRBJ2-1; CDR3: CASSLAGTGGQNEQFF; DNA: TGCGCCAGCAGCTTGGCCGGGACAGGGGGTCAGAATGAGCAGTTCTTC
size: NA; V: TRBV5-4; D: TRBD2; J: TRBJ2-1; CDR3: CASSPTAGVNEQFF; DNA: TGTGCCAGCAGTCCGACAGCGGGGGTCAATGAGCAGTTCTTC
size: NA; V: TRBV6-6; D: NA; J: TRBJ1-5; CDR3: CASSYSPTGTNQPQHF; DNA: TGTGCCAGCAGTTACTCGCCGACAGGAACCAATCAGCCCCAGCATTTT
size: NA; V: TRBV30; D: TRBD1; J: TRBJ1-2; CDR3: CAWSPLRTGPLGYTF; DNA: TGTGCCTGGAGTCCGCTTAGGACAGGGCCTTTGGGCTACACCTTC
size: NA; V: TRBV27; D: TRBD1; J: TRBJ2-2; CDR3: CASSSYRGGELFF; DNA: TGTGCCAGCAGTTCATACAGGGGCGGGGAGCTGTTTTTT
size: NA; V: TRBV7-9; D: NA; J: TRBJ2-6; CDR3: CASSLESGRSSVLTF; DNA: TGTGCCAGCAGCTTAGAGTCTGGCAGGTCCTCGGTCCTGACTTTC
size: NA; V: TRBV30; D: NA; J: TRBJ1-1; CDR3: CAFTKTNRNTEAFF; DNA: TGTGCCTTTACGAAAACGAACAGGAACACTGAAGCTTTCTTT
size: NA; V: TRBV5-8; D: TRBD1; J: TRBJ1-5; CDR3: CASSGRTGGGQPQHF; DNA: TGTGCCAGCAGCGGACGGACAGGGGGCGGTCAGCCCCAGCATTTT
size: NA; V: TRBV9; D: NA; J: TRBJ1-1; CDR3: CASSFRGSGTEAFF; DNA: TGTGCCAGCAGCTTCAGGGGATCAGGCACTGAAGCTTTCTTT
size: NA; V: TRBV14; D: NA; J: TRBJ1-4; CDR3: CASSLWSGANEKLFF; DNA: TGTGCCAGCAGCTTGTGGTCGGGAGCGAATGAAAAACTGTTTTTT
size: NA; V: TRBV4-1; D: TRBD2; J: TRBJ2-3; CDR3: CASSQDVGGGWGTQYF; DNA: TGCGCCAGCAGCCAAGATGTCGGCGGGGGGTGGGGTACGCAGTATTTT
size: NA; V: TRBV15; D: TRBD1; J: TRBJ2-3; CDR3: CATSRGDRGRGDTQYF; DNA: TGTGCCACCAGCAGGGGAGACAGGGGGCGAGGAGATACGCAGTATTTT
size: NA; V: TRBV4-3; D: NA; J: TRBJ2-2; CDR3: CASSQGKSAGELFF; DNA: TGCGCCAGCAGCCAAGGAAAAAGCGCCGGGGAGCTGTTTTTT
size: NA; V: TRBV10-2; D: TRBD1; J: TRBJ1-5; CDR3: CASTDRGGTQPQHF; DNA: TGCGCCAGCACCGACAGGGGCGGTACTCAGCCCCAGCATTTT
size: once; V: TRBV6-2/TRBV6-3; D: TRBD1; J: TRBJ1-5; CDR3: CASSSGQGAVNQPQHF; DNA: TGTGCCAGCAGTTCGGGACAGGGGGCCGTTAATCAGCCCCAGCATTTT
size: NA; V: TRBV27; D: TRBD1; J: TRBJ1-6; CDR3: CASSVGQNNSPLHF; DNA: TGTGCCAGCAGCGTGGGACAGAATAATTCACCCCTCCACTTT
size: NA; V: TRBV30; D: TRBD1; J: TRBJ1-3; CDR3: CAWSGTGTAGNTIYF; DNA: TGTGCCTGGAGTGGTACCGGGACAGCTGGAAACACCATATATTTT
size: NA; V: TRBV18; D: TRBD1; J: TRBJ1-1; CDR3: CASSPGQANTEAFF; DNA: TGTGCCAGCTCACCAGGACAGGCGAACACTGAAGCTTTCTTT
size: NA; V: TRBV27; D: NA; J: TRBJ2-6; CDR3: CASSLFLGEGGANVLTF; DNA: TGTGCCAGCAGTTTATTCTTGGGTGAGGGTGGGGCCAACGTCCTGACTTTC
size: few; V: TRBV7-9; D: TRBD1; J: TRBJ2-1; CDR3: CASSPAIGGASSYNEQFF; DNA: TGTGCCAGCAGCCCTGCAATAGGGGGCGCGAGCTCCTACAATGAGCAGTTCTTC
size: NA; V: TRBV3-1/TRBV3-2; D: NA; J: TRBJ1-5; CDR3: CASSPTRGLQPQHF; DNA: TGTGCCAGCAGCCCTACAAGGGGGTTGCAGCCCCAGCATTTT
size: once; V: TRBV5-6; D: NA; J: TRBJ1-6; CDR3: CASSREPDSNNSPLHF; DNA: TGTGCCAGCAGCCGGGAACCGGACAGTAATAATTCACCCCTCCACTTT
size: NA; V: TRBV6-6; D: TRBD1; J: TRBJ1-4; CDR3: CASTLTGADEKLFF; DNA: TGTGCCAGCACCTTGACAGGGGCGGATGAAAAACTGTTTTTT
size: NA; V: TRBV6-5; D: TRBD1; J: TRBJ1-1; CDR3: CASSGPGGRGTEAFF; DNA: TGTGCCAGCAGCGGGCCAGGGGGGAGAGGAACTGAAGCTTTCTTT
size: NA; V: TRBV18; D: NA; J: TRBJ2-5; CDR3: CASSAEETQYF; DNA: TGTGCCAGCTCAGCGGAAGAGACCCAGTACTTC
size: NA; V: TRBV2; D: TRBD2; J: TRBJ2-6; CDR3: CASKLSGAGANVLTF; DNA: TGTGCCAGCAAACTTAGCGGGGCTGGGGCCAACGTCCTGACTTTC
size: NA; V: TRBV7-2; D: NA; J: TRBJ1-1; CDR3: CASSYRQVSEAFF; DNA: TGTGCCAGCAGCTACAGACAGGTTTCTGAAGCTTTCTTT
size: NA; V: TRBV19; D: TRBD1; J: TRBJ2-7; CDR3: CASSTTPGTGPTRAYEQYF; DNA: TGTGCCAGTAGTACGACCCCCGGGACAGGGCCGACCAGAGCCTACGAGCAGTACTTC
size: NA; V: TRBV5-1; D: TRBD1; J: TRBJ2-3; CDR3: CASSDLTGSDTQYF; DNA: TGCGCCAGCAGCGATCTGACAGGGTCTGATACGCAGTATTTT
size: NA; V: TRBV4-2; D: NA; J: TRBJ2-1; CDR3: CASSFQGGDNEQFF; DNA: TGTGCCAGCAGCTTTCAGGGAGGTGACAATGAGCAGTTCTTC
size: NA; V: TRBV6-4; D: NA; J: TRBJ2-1; CDR3: CASSDSGGGPYNEQFF; DNA: TGTGCCAGCAGTGACTCAGGGGGGGGGCCCTACAATGAGCAGTTCTTC
size: few; V: TRBV13; D: NA; J: TRBJ2-2; CDR3: CASSLTGWGTNTGELFF; DNA: TGTGCCAGCAGCCTTACAGGGTGGGGGACGAACACCGGGGAGCTGTTTTTT
size: once; V: TRBV4-2; D: NA; J: TRBJ2-2; CDR3: CASSPELLTGELFF; DNA: TGTGCCAGCAGCCCCGAACTTCTTACCGGGGAGCTGTTTTTT
size: NA; V: TRBV4-3; D: TRBD1; J: TRBJ1-4; CDR3: CASSQTDRGRKLFF; DNA: TGCGCCAGCAGCCAGACGGACAGGGGGCGAAAACTGTTTTTT
size: NA; V: TRBV11-3; D: NA; J: TRBJ1-1; CDR3: CASSLGEIGEAFF; DNA: TGTGCCAGCAGCTTAGGGGAGATCGGTGAAGCTTTCTTT
size: few; V: TRBV30; D: NA; J: TRBJ1-4; CDR3: CATPAGLNEKLFF; DNA: TGTGCTACCCCCGCAGGCCTTAATGAAAAACTGTTTTTT
size: NA; V: TRBV7-9; D: TRBD2; J: TRBJ2-3; CDR3: CASWTSGTDTQYF; DNA: TGTGCCAGCTGGACTAGCGGCACAGATACGCAGTATTTT
size: NA; V: TRBV5-6; D: TRBD1; J: TRBJ2-7; CDR3: CASTTFRGLGEQYF; DNA: TGTGCCAGCACTACATTCAGGGGGTTAGGCGAGCAGTACTTC
size: NA; V: TRBV6-2/TRBV6-3; D: NA; J: TRBJ2-7; CDR3: CASSYRGIYDPYEQYF; DNA: TGTGCCAGCAGTTACCGGGGGATCTATGATCCCTACGAGCAGTACTTC
size: many; V: TRBV19; D: TRBD1; J: TRBJ1-6; CDR3: CASSTRQGGNSPLHF; DNA: TGTGCCAGTAGTACGAGACAGGGTGGGAATTCACCCCTCCACTTT
size: NA; V: TRBV5-6; D: TRBD1; J: TRBJ1-5; CDR3: CASSLQGIGNQPQHF; DNA: TGTGCCAGCAGCTTACAGGGGATTGGCAATCAGCCCCAGCATTTT
size: NA; V: TRBV5-4; D: TRBD1; J: TRBJ2-2; CDR3: CASSRGGTGDTGELFF; DNA: TGTGCCAGCAGCCGAGGGGGGACAGGGGATACCGGGGAGCTGTTTTTT
size: NA; V: TRBV7-9; D: TRBD1; J: TRBJ1-3; CDR3: CASSRSPGGSGNTIYF; DNA: TGTGCCAGCAGCCGTTCCCCAGGGGGCTCTGGAAACACCATATATTTT
size: NA; V: TRBV2; D: TRBD1; J: TRBJ1-6; CDR3: CASSLSGGSYNSPLHF; DNA: TGTGCCAGCAGTCTGTCAGGGGGCTCCTATAATTCACCCCTCCACTTT
size: few; V: TRBV7-2; D: NA; J: TRBJ1-1; CDR3: CASSRPGALNTEAFF; DNA: TGTGCCAGCAGCCGCCCAGGGGCCCTGAACACTGAAGCTTTCTTT
size: NA; V: TRBV15; D: NA; J: TRBJ2-3; CDR3: CATSREAGADTQYF; DNA: TGTGCCACCAGCAGAGAGGCGGGGGCCGATACGCAGTATTTT